This TCR beta chain was captured in a study of response to subunit inactivated influenza vaccine. Overall study results and limits: Only a handful of new T cells, the authors suggested, are recruited with each seasonal influenza vaccination.

The CDR3 runs 17 residues. Losses at the gene ends were 3 bases for V and 7 bases for J; bases not matched to a gene: 14. Looked up from germline, CDR1 is KGHDR and CDR2 is SFDVKD. Remarks on this clonotype: Its antigen is not identified.

TCRdb analysed the RT-PCR reads with MiXCR anew, one entry per CDR3 protein. The sample includes 600,000 to 850,000 distinct CDR3 sequences, around 15% seen only once; the top ten take about 7.6%. Sequencing used PBMCs from blood, obtained approximately 15 days before vaccination. The chain carries TRBV24-1 and TRBJ2-5; TRBD2 matches at 9 bases. This clonotype originated in a man aged 45-60 years who received an inactivated influenza vaccine. CDR3 loop: CATSDPSISGSSGTQYF. The DNA for the CDR3 is TGTGCCACCAGTGATCCATCGATTAGCGGGAGCTCAGGGACCCAGTACTTC.